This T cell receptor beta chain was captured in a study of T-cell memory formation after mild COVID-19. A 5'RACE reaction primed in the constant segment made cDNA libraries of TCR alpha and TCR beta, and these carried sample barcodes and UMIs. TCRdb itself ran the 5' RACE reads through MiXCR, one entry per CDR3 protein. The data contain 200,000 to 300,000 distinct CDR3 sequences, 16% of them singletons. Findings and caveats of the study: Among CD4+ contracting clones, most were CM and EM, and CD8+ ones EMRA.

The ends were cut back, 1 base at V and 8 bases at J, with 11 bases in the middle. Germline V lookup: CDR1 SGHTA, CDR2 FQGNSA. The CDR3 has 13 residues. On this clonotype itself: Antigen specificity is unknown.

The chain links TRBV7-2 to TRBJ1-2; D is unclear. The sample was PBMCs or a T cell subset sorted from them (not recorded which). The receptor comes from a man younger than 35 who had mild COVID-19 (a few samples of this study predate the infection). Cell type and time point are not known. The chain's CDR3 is CASSLDDGAGYTF. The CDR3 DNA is TGTGCCAGCAGCTTAGACGACGGCGCCGGCTACACCTTC.